A single sample is the source of the 2 T cell receptor beta chains below, sequenced in a study of cytotoxic CD8 clonotypes in ibrutinib-treated CLL. Using immunoSEQ multiplex PCR, the repertoire was profiled, and TCRdb retains in-frame clones only, with some absent. The repertoire holds over 200,000 clones, with 60% to 80% as singletons. The sample was PBMCs, taken after 12 months of ibrutinib treatment. The receptors come from a human donor with chronic lymphocytic leukemia.

The rearrangement joins TRBV5-1 to TRBJ2-3; D possibly corresponds to TRBD2 (5 bases). The V end was cut by 4 bases, the J end by 5 bases, with 8 bases between. CDR1 and CDR2 from the germline V gene are SGHRS and YFSETQ. CDR3 length: 12 residues. CDR3 sequence: CASSLAGDTQYF. The CDR3 DNA reads TGCGCCAGCAGCCTAGCAGGAGATACGCAGTATTTT.

This clone was recorded at least ten times. V usage is TRBV19 and J usage is TRBJ1-1; a weak D match, TRBD1 (6 bases). CDR1 and CDR2 (germline): LNHDA, SQIVND (reference sequence). V dropped 6 bases and J dropped 5 bases, with 19 bases sitting between them. CDR3 size: 15 residues. DNA of the CDR3: TGTGCCAGTAGGGGGGCCACAGGTGCGAGAACTGAAGCTTTCTTT. Translation: CASRGATGARTEAFF.